Each of the 24 T cell receptor beta chains below was sequenced from the same sample in a study of CD8+CD57+ T cells in acquired aplastic anemia. All patients picked for sequencing had shown, by flow cytometry, an expansion of CD8+CD57+ cells. Template material for TCR beta VDJ and CDR3 profiling consisted of genomic DNA. TCRdb passed the reads through MiXCR, listing each CDR3 protein once. Here the sample spans 450,000 to 600,000 distinct CDR3 sequences, around 30% being singletons. The sequenced material came from sorted CD4+, CD8+, or CD8+CD57+ T cells (not recorded which) from PBMCs. All receptors derive from a human donor with aplastic anemia.

This clonotype was found a few times. This chain connects TRBV7-9 to TRBJ2-1, with D unclear. Trimming removed 2 bases from V and 9 bases from J, with 17 bases in between. The CDR3 consists of 15 residues. CDR1 and CDR2 (germline): SEHNR, FQNEAQ (reference sequence). CDR3 sequence: CASSLTAIEGGEQFF. The DNA for the CDR3 is TGTGCCAGCAGCTTAACCGCGATCGAAGGTGGTGAGCAGTTCTTC.

V is TRBV7-9 and J is TRBJ2-5, with D possibly TRBD2 on 6 matching bases. CDR1 is SEHNR, CDR2 FQNEAQ, per germline (reference sequence). There are 14 residues in the CDR3. V was shortened by 5 bases and J by 4 bases, with 14 bases between the two germline ends. CDR3 loop: CASSNSGTGETQYF. Written as DNA, the CDR3 is TGTGCCAGCAGCAACTCCGGGACTGGAGAGACCCAGTACTTC.

V is TRBV7-8 and J is TRBJ2-3; D ambiguous. Trimming stripped 6 bases from V and 2 bases from J, with 12 bases between. Germline V gives CDR1 SGHVS, CDR2 FQNEAQ. The CDR3 covers 14 residues. CDR3 loop: CASSERLNTDTQYF. In DNA form, the CDR3 reads TGTGCCAGCAGTGAAAGACTCAACACAGATACGCAGTATTTT.

The chain carries TRBV15 and TRBJ2-6; D possibly corresponds to TRBD2 (5 bases). Germline V gene sequence: CDR1 LNHNV, CDR2 YYDKDF (reference sequence). V lost 3 bases, J lost 1 base, and 7 bases lay in between. The CDR3 length is 15 residues. The DNA of the CDR3 is TGTGCCACCAGCAGTGGCGGGTCTGGGGCCAACGTCCTGACTTTC. This encodes CATSSGGSGANVLTF.

This clonotype is a singleton in its sample. A read error may be the cause here, since a much bigger clone is one base away. This sequence joins TRBV20-1 and TRBJ1-5; D remains ambiguous. CDR3 length equals 14 residues. Germline V gene sequence: CDR1 DFQATT, CDR2 SNEGSKA (reference sequence). CDR3 nucleotide sequence: TGCAGTGCTAGAAGGCCGAGTGGCAATCGGCCCCAGCATTTT. Translating it yields CSARRPSGNRPQHF.

The genes are TRBV11-1 and TRBJ2-2; D unclear. CDR1 is SGHAT, CDR2 FQDESV, per germline (reference sequence). The V end lost 4 bases, the J end lost 5 bases, and 17 bases lay between the germline ends. This CDR3 region has 16 residues. The DNA for the CDR3 is TGTGCCAGCAGCTACGCCCAGGCCAGGAATACCGGGGAGCTGTTTTTT. This sequence encodes CASSYAQARNTGELFF.

This clonotype has ten or more counts. V and J are TRBV25-1 and TRBJ2-7; TRBD1 matches 8 bases. After removal of 3 bases from V and 3 bases from J, the junction contained 10 bases not matched to a gene. The CDR3 sequence is 16 residues long. Germline-derived CDR1 and CDR2 are MGHDK and SYGVNS. CDR3 DNA sequence: TGTGCCAGCAGTGATCCGAACAGGGGGGCCCTCTACGAGCAGTACTTC. Residues: CASSDPNRGALYEQYF.

Ten or more counts support this clonotype. The chain employs TRBV3-1 and TRBJ2-7, with D hard to call. V was pared by 4 bases and J by 3 bases, with 7 bases between. The CDR3 sequence is 12 residues long. Germline lookup yields CDR1 LGHDT and CDR2 YNNKEL (reference sequence). The CDR3 spells CASSPTGYEQYF. The DNA for the CDR3 is TGTGCCAGCAGCCCCACCGGCTACGAGCAGTACTTC.

This clonotype was counted between two and nine times. The V and J genes are TRBV11-2 and TRBJ1-1; TRBD1 matches at 8 bases. This CDR3 spans 16 amino acids. The J segment lost 1 base and the V segment lost 2 bases, leaving 6 bases of the junction unmatched. Germline lookup yields CDR1 SGHAT and CDR2 FQNNGV. The CDR3 spells CASSLITGGRNTEAFF. The CDR3, as DNA: TGTGCCAGCAGCTTAATTACAGGGGGTAGGAACACTGAAGCTTTCTTT.

This clonotype was seen a few times. The rearrangement links TRBV28 to TRBJ2-7; no clear D gene. Germline CDR1 is MDHEN and CDR2 is SYDVKM. Deletions cut 8 bases from V and 6 bases from J, with 8 bases between. The CDR3 contains 10 residues. The CDR3 DNA is TGTGCCAGCGCTAATCGCGAGCAGTACTTC. It encodes CASANREQYF.

This clonotype was found many times. The chain links TRBV7-6 to TRBJ2-3; 9 nucleotides agree with TRBD2. There are 17 residues in the CDR3. The germline V gene encodes CDR1 SGHVS and CDR2 FNYEAQ. The J segment lost 0 bases and the V segment lost 1 base, leaving 5 bases of the junction unmatched. The CDR3 protein is CASSLGLAGTSTDTQYF. CDR3 DNA: TGTGCCAGCAGCTTAGGGCTAGCGGGGACTAGCACAGATACGCAGTATTTT.

In this sample, this clonotype turned up a few times. The chain uses TRBV15 and TRBJ1-5; D is undetermined. The CDR3 loop spans 16 amino acids. The V gene lost 0 bases and the J gene lost 1 base, with 10 bases spanning the gap. Per germline, CDR1 LNHNV and CDR2 YYDKDF (reference sequence). The CDR3, as DNA: TGTGCCACCAGCAGAGATAGCACTGCGAGCAATCAGCCCCAGCATTTT. Residues: CATSRDSTASNQPQHF. The variable domain in full, with the rest retrieved from reference TRBV15 and TRBJ1-5, is DAMVIQNPRYQVTQFGKPVTLSCSQTLNHNVMYWYQQKSSQAPKLLFHYYDKDFNNEADTPDNFQSRRPNTSFCFLDIRSPGLGDTAMYLCATSRDSTASNQPQHFGDGTRLSIL.

Ten or more counts support this clonotype. This chain links TRBV29-1 with TRBJ2-1, with 13 bases aligning to TRBD2. This CDR3 has 14 residues. V lost 7 bases, J lost 9 bases, and 9 bases stayed unmatched. The germline V gene has CDR1 SQVTM and CDR2 ANQGSEA. The CDR3 DNA reads as TGCAGCGCTTCACTAGCGGGGGGGCCAGTTGAGCAGTTCTTC. Encoded protein: CSASLAGGPVEQFF.

The DNA for the CDR3 is TGCAGTGCTAGGGGAGGGTTCAATGAGCAGTTCTTC. Protein sequence: CSARGGFNEQFF. This chain links TRBV20-1 with TRBJ2-1, with 7 bases identical to TRBD2. The CDR3 is made up of 12 amino acids. The V gene's germline CDR1 is DFQATT and CDR2 SNEGSKA (reference sequence). J gave up 6 bases and V 3 bases, and 2 bases lay outside the gene matches.

This clonotype was recorded a few times. V gene TRBV5-1 combines with J gene TRBJ2-3; D is perhaps TRBD2 (5 bases). This CDR3 comprises 15 residues. In germline, CDR1 is SGHRS, CDR2 YFSETQ. V lost 4 bases and J 2 bases, leaving 14 bases between the germline ends. The CDR3 DNA is TGCGCCAGCAGCCGTACTAGTTCAATCACAGATACGCAGTATTTT. Protein sequence: CASSRTSSITDTQYF.

J is TRBJ1-1 and V is TRBV25-1; D unclear. V was cut by 5 bases and J by 6 bases, with 16 bases left in between. Germline V lookup: CDR1 MGHDK, CDR2 SYGVNS. CDR3 length: 14 amino acids. In DNA form, the CDR3 reads TGTGCCAGCAGTCGCGGGCCCCTAGTGGCTGAAGCTTTCTTT. Protein: CASSRGPLVAEAFF.

The chain combines TRBV12-3 or TRBV12-4 with TRBJ1-3; TRBD1 might be the D (5 bases). CDR3 size: 13 residues. V was pared by 7 bases and J by 4 bases, with 11 bases between. This CDR3 is CASIGAGGNTIYF. In DNA, the CDR3 is TGTGCCAGCATCGGGGCCGGCGGAAACACCATATATTTT.

This clonotype was counted a single time. The chain joins TRBV7-9 to TRBJ1-5; D ambiguous. V shed 1 base and J shed 11 bases, with 6 bases lying between them. The V gene's germline CDR1 is SEHNR and CDR2 FQNEAQ (reference sequence). CDR3 length: 11 residues. CDR3 region: CASSLVETQHF. For the CDR3, the DNA is TGTGCCAGCAGCTTAGTGGAGACCCAGCATTTT.

The sample holds a few counts of this clonotype. The chain has TRBV12-3 or TRBV12-4 and TRBJ2-3; possibly TRBD1 or TRBD2 for D (5 bases each). The ends were cut back, 3 bases at V and 11 bases at J, with 21 bases in the middle. The CDR3 extends over 15 amino acids. The CDR3 DNA reads TGTGCCAGCAGTTTCCTGGGGGTTAATAGATACGGGCAGTATTTT. This encodes CASSFLGVNRYGQYF.

The sample holds many counts of this clonotype. The J gene is TRBJ2-5, the V gene TRBV2; D not certain. The CDR3 is made up of 13 amino acids. V was clipped by 9 bases and J by 5 bases, with 16 bases between them. Germline V lookup: CDR1 SNHLY, CDR2 FYNNEI. For the CDR3, the DNA is TGTGCCAGTTTACTGGGAAGTGTGGAGACCCAGTACTTC. Translating gives CASLLGSVETQYF.

In its sample, this clonotype was seen a few times. The rearrangement links TRBV2 to TRBJ2-1, with TRBD1 matching 9 bases. Germline-derived CDR1 and CDR2 are SNHLY and FYNNEI. Trimming cost V 5 bases and J 3 bases; bases outside gene matches: 5. This CDR3 contains 15 residues. This CDR3 reads CASSKGTGHYNEQFF. DNA for the CDR3: TGTGCCAGCAGTAAAGGGACAGGGCACTACAATGAGCAGTTCTTC.

This clonotype was detected a few times. This chain connects TRBV28 to TRBJ1-2; D gene ambiguous. This CDR3 has 16 residues. V dropped 5 bases and J dropped 6 bases, with 22 bases sitting between them. Germline values: CDR1 MDHEN, CDR2 SYDVKM. Written as DNA, the CDR3 is TGTGCCAGCAGTACCCAACTCGAACTTGACGAGAATGGCTACACCTTC. It is translated as CASSTQLELDENGYTF.

The table lists this clonotype with many counts. V usage is TRBV5-1 and J usage is TRBJ1-2; D gene unclear. The germline V and J ends were trimmed by 2 bases and 4 bases, with 9 bases remaining between them. Germline lookup yields CDR1 SGHRS and CDR2 YFSETQ. The CDR3 loop spans 13 amino acids. This CDR3 reads CASSFGKGYGYTF. The CDR3 DNA reads TGCGCCAGCAGCTTCGGGAAAGGCTATGGCTACACCTTC. Drawing the rest from reference TRBV5-1 and TRBJ1-2, the complete variable domain is KAGVTQTPRYLIKTRGQQVTLSCSPISGHRSVSWYQQTPGQGLQFLFEYFSETQRNKGNFPGRFSGRQFSNSRSEMNVSTLELGDSALYLCASSFGKGYGYTFGSGTRLTVV.

This rearrangement joins TRBV5-1 to TRBJ2-6, with TRBD2 as a possible D gene (6 bases). Germline CDR1 is SGHRS and CDR2 is YFSETQ. The CDR3 contains 15 residues. V lost 7 bases and J 1 base, leaving 12 bases between the germline ends. The CDR3 protein is CASGRDGSGANVLTF. CDR3 sequence (DNA): TGCGCCAGCGGGCGGGATGGTTCTGGGGCCAACGTCCTGACTTTC.